This TCR beta chain is from a study of T cell repertoires in cytomegalovirus infection. Germline V gene lookup returns CDR1 SGDLS and CDR2 YYNGEE. The V end was cut by 0 bases, the J end by 5 bases, with 5 bases between. The CDR3 runs 12 residues. TCRdb itself ran the reads through MiXCR, one entry per CDR3 protein. The sample includes about 240,000 distinct CDR3 sequences, roughly an eighth seen only once; the top ten take 1.5% to 2%. This TCR was sampled from a human donor in good health (CMV status not recorded). Some clones in this sample may be carry-over from other donors' samples. The chain recombines TRBV9 with TRBJ2-5; D is uncertain. The source material was PBMCs. The CDR3 DNA reads as TGTGCCAGCAGCGTAGGTGACGAGACCCAGTACTTC. Amino acid sequence: CASSVGDETQYF.